The 32 T cell receptor beta chains below all came from one sample that was sequenced in a study of blood T cell repertoires in COVID-19. Method: immunoSEQ multiplex PCR; TCRdb's copy keeps in-frame clones and lacks some. The data show tens of thousands of clones, with 86% seen just once and less than 7.5% held by the top ten. Source material: peripheral blood. The receptors stem from a man of 80 years or more with COVID-19, enrolled during active disease.

This clone showed up just once. The J gene is TRBJ2-2, the V gene TRBV5-1; D remains ambiguous. In germline, CDR1 is SGHRS, CDR2 YFSETQ. There are 16 residues in the CDR3. Trimming took off 2 bases at V and 8 bases at J, with 19 bases between the two ends. The CDR3 here is CASSFPSGRRSGELFF. The CDR3 bases are TGCGCCAGCAGCTTCCCTTCCGGTCGGAGATCAGGGGAGCTGTTTTTT.

V is TRBV5-1 and J is TRBJ1-1; TRBD1 agrees at 8 bases. The length of the CDR3 is 12 residues. CDR1 and CDR2 (germline): SGHRS, YFSETQ. After removal of 4 bases from V and 9 bases from J, the junction contained 5 bases not matched to a gene. CDR3 coding DNA: TGCGCCAGCAGCGCGACAGGGGAAAAAGCTTTCTTT. Protein sequence: CASSATGEKAFF.

This chain joins TRBV7-9 and TRBJ1-2; 9 bases fit TRBD1. V shed 5 bases, J shed 2 bases, and the junction held 9 bases outside the gene matches. The CDR3 is 16 amino acids. CDR1 is SEHNR, CDR2 FQNEAQ, per germline (reference sequence). The CDR3 nucleotides read TGTGCCAGCAGCCGAGAACCGGGACAGGGCAACTATGGCTACACCTTC. Translated, it gives CASSREPGQGNYGYTF.

This chain links TRBV19 with TRBJ1-4; 10 bases map to TRBD1. The CDR3 has 15 residues. In germline, CDR1 is LNHDA, CDR2 SQIVND (reference sequence). J was trimmed by 3 bases and V by 8 bases; bases with no gene match: 6. CDR3 DNA sequence: TGTGCCAGTGGCGACAGGGGGCCGGCTAATGAAAAACTGTTTTTT. It codes for CASGDRGPANEKLFF.

This clone appeared a few times. The chain has TRBV5-1 and TRBJ2-3, with TRBD2 matching over 8 bases. CDR1 SGHRS and CDR2 YFSETQ come from the germline V gene. The length of the CDR3 is 16 residues. J gave up 0 bases and V 2 bases, and 5 bases lay outside the gene matches. The CDR3 DNA reads TGCGCCAGCAGCTTAGGGGCTAGCGGGAGCACAGATACGCAGTATTTT. It codes for CASSLGASGSTDTQYF.

CDR3 in DNA: TGTGCCAGCAGACCCTCAGGGCCCGGTGAAGCTTTCTTT. Protein product: CASRPSGPGEAFF. The genes are TRBV12-3 or TRBV12-4 and TRBJ1-1; perhaps TRBD1 as D (5 bases). The germline V and J ends were trimmed by 6 bases and 7 bases, with 15 bases remaining between them. The CDR3 loop spans 13 amino acids.

This chain joins TRBV20-1 and TRBJ1-2; weak D call: TRBD1 (5 bases). The germline gives CDR1 DFQATT, CDR2 SNEGSKA (reference sequence). V lost 3 bases, J lost 7 bases, and 15 bases lay in between. The CDR3 loop spans 13 amino acids. CDR3 residues: CSASARVIGGYTF. CDR3 nucleotides: TGCAGTGCTAGTGCCAGGGTGATAGGTGGCTACACCTTC.

The rearrangement uses TRBV19 and TRBJ2-7; 10 bases agree with TRBD1. The CDR3 runs 18 residues. V lost 4 bases and J lost 0; bases outside the gene matches: 12. The germline gives CDR1 LNHDA, CDR2 SQIVND (reference sequence). Written as DNA, the CDR3 is TGTGCCAGTAGTACCCAAGCGGCCCGGACAGGGGGCTCCTACGAGCAGTACTTC. The encoded protein is CASSTQAARTGGSYEQYF.

The chain has TRBV5-4 and TRBJ2-2; D possibly corresponds to TRBD2 (6 bases). The CDR3 has 15 residues. Germline V CDR1 and CDR2: SGHNT, YYREEE (reference sequence). V shed 0 bases and J shed 1 base, with 7 bases lying between them. This chain's CDR3 is CASSLGGLNTGELFF. In nucleotides, the CDR3 is TGTGCCAGCAGCTTGGGGGGACTGAACACCGGGGAGCTGTTTTTT.

V and J are TRBV28 and TRBJ1-1; TRBD1 is a possible D gene (6 bases). Trimming cost V 7 bases and J 1 base, with 10 bases left between them. The germline V gene has CDR1 MDHEN and CDR2 SYDVKM. CDR3 length: 13 amino acids. In DNA form, the CDR3 reads TGTGCCAGCAACCGACAGGAGAACACTGAAGCTTTCTTT. This translates into CASNRQENTEAFF.

The V call is TRBV7-2, the J call TRBJ1-1, with D unclear. The V end lost 5 bases, the J end lost 0 bases, and 10 bases lay between the germline ends. The CDR3 length is 14 residues. CDR1 is SGHTA and CDR2 is FQGNSA in the germline V gene. CDR3 amino acids: CASSPRSLNTEAFF. The CDR3 coding sequence is TGTGCCAGCAGCCCCAGGTCCTTGAACACTGAAGCTTTCTTT.

The rearrangement uses TRBV5-1 and TRBJ1-3; D remains unclear. The V gene's germline CDR1 is SGHRS and CDR2 YFSETQ. The CDR3 contains 15 residues. Trimming took off 6 bases at V and 0 bases at J, with 13 bases between the two ends. CDR3 DNA sequence: TGCGCCAGCAAGAGGGATGGGAGCTCTGGAAACACCATATATTTT. Translated: CASKRDGSSGNTIYF.

The V and J genes are TRBV5-4 and TRBJ2-3; D is possibly TRBD2 (7 bases). CDR1 SGHNT and CDR2 YYREEE come from the germline V gene (reference sequence). Trimming removed 0 bases from V and 6 bases from J, with 14 bases in between. CDR3 length: 15 amino acids. The CDR3 spells CASSLEAGAGDTQYF. CDR3 coding DNA: TGTGCCAGCAGCTTGGAGGCGGGGGCGGGCGATACGCAGTATTTT.

This clone showed up just a few times. The rearrangement links TRBV29-1 to TRBJ1-4; TRBD1 matches at 9 bases. V shed 7 bases and J 7 bases; nucleotides not matched to a gene: 4. The CDR3 consists of 12 residues. The germline CDR1 and CDR2 sequences are SQVTM and ANQGSEA. CDR3 nucleotide sequence: TGCAGCGGGGGACAGGGTACTGAAAAACTGTTTTTT. Its protein product is CSGGQGTEKLFF.

V gene TRBV2 combines with J gene TRBJ1-2; 7 positions match TRBD1. This CDR3 has 13 amino acids. Trimming removed 3 bases from V and 6 bases from J; junction bases left unmatched: 4. CDR1 is SNHLY and CDR2 is FYNNEI in the germline V gene. The CDR3 region has the DNA TGTGCCAGCAGTGACGGCAGGGGGGATGGCTACACCTTC. Translated, it gives CASSDGRGDGYTF.

This chain joins TRBV19 and TRBJ1-5, with 7 positions matching TRBD1. This CDR3 spans 14 amino acids. The V gene end was trimmed by 7 bases and the J gene end by 2 bases; junction bases not matched to a gene: 5. Germline V CDR1 and CDR2: LNHDA, SQIVND (reference sequence). The CDR3 coding sequence is TGTGCCAGTACCTTTCAGGGGGGCAATCAGCCCCAGCATTTT. Protein: CASTFQGGNQPQHF.

The chain joins TRBV6-4 to TRBJ2-1; no reliable D call. The CDR3 has 13 residues. Trimming pared 4 bases from V and 9 bases from J, leaving 13 bases between. The germline gives CDR1 MRHNA, CDR2 SNTAGT. The CDR3 region is CASSAPSSSEQFF. Written as DNA, the CDR3 is TGTGCCAGCAGTGCCCCGAGCTCCTCTGAGCAGTTCTTC.

The table lists this clone with a few counts. The V call is TRBV5-4, the J call TRBJ1-2; D is ambiguous. V was clipped by 2 bases and J by 7 bases, with 12 bases between them. Germline V lookup: CDR1 SGHNT, CDR2 YYREEE (reference sequence). The CDR3 totals 13 residues. The CDR3 loop is CASSLLGSRGYTF. Here the CDR3 DNA reads TGTGCCAGCAGCTTACTCGGGTCTCGTGGCTACACCTTC.

Here the CDR3 reads CASSADRGHYNEQFF. DNA of the CDR3: TGTGCCAGCAGCGCGGACAGGGGACACTACAATGAGCAGTTCTTC. The rearrangement uses TRBV9 and TRBJ2-1; 9 bases agree with TRBD1. The length of the CDR3 is 15 residues. The V segment lost 3 bases and the J segment 3 bases; nucleotides outside the gene matches: 4. Germline lookup yields CDR1 SGDLS and CDR2 YYNGEE.

The gene calls are TRBV6-1 and TRBJ1-2; D ambiguous. The CDR3 contains 11 residues. CDR1 and CDR2 (germline): MNHNS, SASEGT. Trimming shortened V by 0 bases and J by 8 bases, and 4 bases separated the two germline ends. The CDR3 spells CASSEAGGYTF. In nucleotides, the CDR3 is TGTGCCAGCAGTGAAGCGGGCGGCTACACCTTC.

The chain uses TRBV7-9 and TRBJ1-4, with D possibly matching TRBD1 (5 bases). This CDR3 comprises 18 residues. CDR1 and CDR2 from the germline V gene are SEHNR and FQNEAQ (reference sequence). The V and J ends lost 1 base and 0 bases respectively, with 15 bases between them. The CDR3, as DNA: TGTGCCAGCAGCTTAGACCCCAAACAGGTTACAACTAATGAAAAACTGTTTTTT. Protein product: CASSLDPKQVTTNEKLFF. Based on the CDR3 plus reference TRBV7-9 and TRBJ1-4, the full variable domain is DTGVSQNPRHKITKRGQNVTFRCDPISEHNRLYWYRQTLGQGPEFLTYFQNEAQLEKSRLLSDRFSAERPKGSFSTLEIQRTEQGDSAMYLCASSLDPKQVTTNEKLFFGSGTQLSVL.

The chain is built from TRBV2 and TRBJ1-5; D perhaps matches TRBD1 (5 bases). CDR3 length: 14 residues. V was clipped by 4 bases and J by 6 bases, with 13 bases between them. Per the germline V gene, CDR1 is SNHLY and CDR2 is FYNNEI. CDR3 bases: TGTGCCAGCAGTGCCCAGGGCGGCCGTCAGCCCCAGCATTTT. It codes for CASSAQGGRQPQHF. Looking up the rest from reference TRBV2 and TRBJ1-5 gives the full variable domain: EPEVTQTPSHQVTQMGQEVILRCVPISNHLYFYWYRQILGQKVEFLVSFYNNEISEKSEIFDDQFSVERPDGSNFTLKIRSTKLEDSAMYFCASSAQGGRQPQHFGDGTRLSIL.

The rearrangement links TRBV6-1 to TRBJ1-5; 7 bases match TRBD1. The CDR3 length is 15 residues. V lost 3 bases to trimming and J lost 0 bases; unmatched junction nucleotides: 2. Germline CDR1 reads MNHNS; CDR2 reads SASEGT. CDR3 residues: CASSESGGSNQPQHF. DNA for the CDR3: TGTGCCAGCAGTGAGTCAGGGGGTAGCAATCAGCCCCAGCATTTT.

The DNA of the CDR3 is TGTGCCAGCAGGACACGGCGGGCGGTTCAAGAGACCCAGTACTTC. Translating gives CASRTRRAVQETQYF. The rearrangement joins TRBV7-2 to TRBJ2-5; possibly TRBD2 for D (5 bases). Germline loops: CDR1 SGHTA, CDR2 FQGNSA. The ends were cut back, 6 bases at V and 2 bases at J, with 16 bases in the middle. CDR3 length: 15 amino acids.

The rearrangement uses TRBV5-6 and TRBJ1-5; 10 bases are shared with TRBD1. V lost 1 base to trimming and J lost 2 bases; unmatched junction nucleotides: 12. The CDR3 sequence is 19 residues long. Per the germline V gene, CDR1 is SGHDT and CDR2 is YYEEEE. As DNA, the CDR3 is TGTGCCAGCAGCTTGTATCTCGCGGGGACAGGGGAAGGCAATCAGCCCCAGCATTTT. Its protein product is CASSLYLAGTGEGNQPQHF.

The chain is built from TRBV12-3 or TRBV12-4 and TRBJ1-4; 7 positions agree with TRBD1. The CDR3 totals 11 residues. The J segment lost 13 bases and the V segment lost 6 bases, leaving 5 bases of the junction unmatched. This CDR3 is CASSRGDRLFF. The CDR3, as DNA: TGTGCCAGCAGCAGGGGGGATAGACTGTTTTTT.

The chain couples TRBV10-3 to TRBJ1-6, with unresolved D. Trimming left V 2 bases short and J 8 bases short, with 4 bases between. CDR3 length equals 12 residues. CDR1 is ENHRY and CDR2 is SYGVKD in the germline V gene. This chain's CDR3 is CAISEIDSPLHF. DNA for the CDR3: TGTGCCATCAGTGAGATAGATTCACCCCTCCACTTT.

The chain combines TRBV10-2 with TRBJ2-3; 7 bases align to TRBD2. J was trimmed by 6 bases and V by 3 bases; bases with no gene match: 6. CDR1 is WSHSY, CDR2 SAAADI, per germline. This CDR3 has 14 residues. As DNA, the CDR3 is TGCGCCAGCAGTGAAAGCGGGGTGGGTGATACGCAGTATTTT. Translating it yields CASSESGVGDTQYF.

The V call is TRBV10-3, the J call TRBJ2-1; 9 nucleotides line up with TRBD1. This CDR3 region has 15 residues. The V gene end was trimmed by 0 bases and the J gene end by 3 bases; junction bases not matched to a gene: 0. CDR1 ENHRY and CDR2 SYGVKD come from the germline V gene. The CDR3 sequence is CAISESTGGYNEQFF. CDR3 sequence (DNA): TGTGCCATCAGTGAGTCGACAGGGGGCTACAATGAGCAGTTCTTC.

The rearrangement links TRBV5-1 to TRBJ2-2; 7 bases match TRBD1. The CDR3 extends over 18 amino acids. The J segment lost 1 base and the V segment lost 2 bases, leaving 11 bases of the junction unmatched. Germline CDR1 is SGHRS and CDR2 is YFSETQ. CDR3 coding DNA: TGCGCCAGCAGCTTCGGGTCAGGGGGTGTCCTGAACACCGGGGAGCTGTTTTTT. Translating gives CASSFGSGGVLNTGELFF.

This sequence joins TRBV5-1 and TRBJ2-7; D perhaps matches TRBD1 (5 bases). The V gene lost 0 bases and the J gene lost 2 bases, with 15 bases spanning the gap. Looked up from germline, CDR1 is SGHRS and CDR2 is YFSETQ. The CDR3 is 16 amino acids. CDR3 residues: CASSLGGPAITYEQYF. CDR3 DNA sequence: TGCGCCAGCAGCTTGGGGGGCCCCGCAATAACCTACGAGCAGTACTTC.

The V gene is TRBV4-1, the J gene TRBJ1-6, with D perhaps matching TRBD1 (6 bases). The CDR3 length is 15 residues. Looked up from germline, CDR1 is MGHRA and CDR2 is YSYEKL. The ends were cut back, 2 bases at V and 7 bases at J, with 12 bases in the middle. The CDR3: CASSQSGAGNSPLHF. For the CDR3, the DNA is TGCGCCAGCAGCCAATCAGGGGCTGGCAATTCACCCCTCCACTTT.